These T cell receptor beta chains were read from a single sample in a study of cytomegalovirus exposure and HLA in healthy donors. Repertoires were generated with immunoSEQ multiplex PCR, while TCRdb's copy carries only in-frame clones and drops some. This sample has about 140,000 clones; roughly 80% occur once, and the top ten carry roughly 1.2%. Sequencing was performed on PBMCs. The receptors were gathered from a female donor in good health and CMV-seronegative. Both conserved end residues are part of each CDR3. Each record gives: D gene, clone size, V gene, J gene, CDR3 DNA, CDR3 protein. The D gene is left open where the match is weak. The size field is filled for only some rows; it gives once, few, many or a size class.

D: TRBD2
size: -
V: TRBV6-6
J: TRBJ2-1
DNA: TGTGCCAGCAGCCCCTCCCCTAGCGGGAGTAATGAGCAGTTCTTC
CDR3: CASSPSPSGSNEQFF

D: -
size: -
V: TRBV2
J: TRBJ2-2
DNA: TGTGCCAGCAGTGGCCTAGCTGAAACCGGGGAGCTGTTTTTT
CDR3: CASSGLAETGELFF

D: -
size: -
V: TRBV2
J: TRBJ2-7
DNA: TGTGCCACCTCGGGACTCGGAAGAAGGGAGCAGTACTTC
CDR3: CATSGLGRREQYF

D: -
size: -
V: TRBV5-1
J: TRBJ1-1
DNA: TGCGCCAGCAGCTTGTTTCCAATACAGGCCCCGAACACTGAAGCTTTCTTT
CDR3: CASSLFPIQAPNTEAFF

D: -
size: -
V: TRBV21-1
J: TRBJ2-4
DNA: TGTGCCAGCAGCCTACGGAGGGTTTTCTTGCCCCAAAACATTCAGTACTTC
CDR3: CASSLRRVFLPQNIQYF

D: -
size: -
V: TRBV30
J: TRBJ2-7
DNA: TGTGCCTGGAGCCCGACAGGTTTCCCCTACGAGCAGTACTTC
CDR3: CAWSPTGFPYEQYF

D: -
size: -
V: TRBV11-2
J: TRBJ1-3
DNA: TGTGCCAGCAGCCCGTTAAGGAGGAATTTAGGAAACACCATATATTTT
CDR3: CASSPLRRNLGNTIYF

D: TRBD2
size: -
V: TRBV28
J: TRBJ2-7
DNA: TGTGCCAGCAGTGTTACTAGCGGAAGCTCCTACGAGCAGTACTTC
CDR3: CASSVTSGSSYEQYF

D: -
size: -
V: TRBV2
J: TRBJ1-5
DNA: TGTGCCAGCAGTGTACAAGGGGCGATCGATCAGCCCCAGCATTTT
CDR3: CASSVQGAIDQPQHF

D: TRBD1
size: few
V: TRBV6-1
J: TRBJ1-2
DNA: TGTGCCAGCAGTGAAAGGGGGCACTTGGGGGGCTACACCTTC
CDR3: CASSERGHLGGYTF

D: TRBD2
size: -
V: TRBV6-1
J: TRBJ2-3
DNA: TGTGCCAGCAGTGAATTCTCGGGGGAGGGGCCCACAGATACGCAGTATTTT
CDR3: CASSEFSGEGPTDTQYF

D: TRBD1
size: -
V: TRBV6-1
J: TRBJ1-5
DNA: TGTGCCACCCGACGACAGGGGGAAATGCAGCCCCAGCATTTT
CDR3: CATRRQGEMQPQHF

D: TRBD2
size: -
V: TRBV29-1
J: TRBJ2-3
DNA: TGCAGCGTTCTAGGACTAGCGGGACCCACAGATACGCAGTATTTT
CDR3: CSVLGLAGPTDTQYF

D: TRBD2
size: -
V: TRBV5-1
J: TRBJ2-7
DNA: TGCGCCAGCAGCTTGGGTCAGACTAGCGGTACCTACGAGCAGTACTTC
CDR3: CASSLGQTSGTYEQYF

D: TRBD2
size: few
V: TRBV9
J: TRBJ2-1
DNA: TGTGCCAGCAGCGGGACTAGCGGGAGGATGTATGAGCAGTTCTTC
CDR3: CASSGTSGRMYEQFF

D: -
size: -
V: TRBV7-9
J: TRBJ2-7
DNA: TGTGCCAGCAGCTTAGTCGAGGAATACGAGCAGTACTTC
CDR3: CASSLVEEYEQYF

D: TRBD1
size: -
V: TRBV5-1
J: TRBJ1-1
DNA: TGCGCCAGCAGCTTCGGACAGGGGGCAGGGGACACTGAAGCTTTCTTT
CDR3: CASSFGQGAGDTEAFF

D: -
size: few
V: TRBV2
J: TRBJ1-1
DNA: TGTGCCAGCACGAACTCTCTCGGAGGGACTGAAGCTTTCTTT
CDR3: CASTNSLGGTEAFF

D: TRBD1
size: -
V: TRBV4-1
J: TRBJ1-5
DNA: TGCGCCAGCAGCCAAGGGCAGGGGGTCATGAGCAATCAGCCCCAGCATTTT
CDR3: CASSQGQGVMSNQPQHF

D: TRBD1
size: -
V: TRBV5-5
J: TRBJ2-7
DNA: TGTGCCAGCAGCGCCGGACAGGGGAACGAGCAGTACTTC
CDR3: CASSAGQGNEQYF

D: -
size: few
V: TRBV5-1
J: TRBJ1-1
DNA: TGCGCCAGCAGCTTGTCCGGGGGGGACACTGAAGCTTTCTTT
CDR3: CASSLSGGDTEAFF

D: TRBD1
size: -
V: TRBV7-9
J: TRBJ2-2
DNA: TGTGCCAGCAGCCGACGTCACCGGGACAGGGGTTTCACCGGGGAGCTGTTTTTT
CDR3: CASSRRHRDRGFTGELFF

D: TRBD2
size: -
V: TRBV2
J: TRBJ2-5
DNA: TGTGCCAGCAGGACGGGACTAGCGGTTGAGACCCAGTACTTC
CDR3: CASRTGLAVETQYF

D: TRBD1
size: -
V: TRBV5-1
J: TRBJ2-6
DNA: TGCGCCAGCAGCTGGGGACAGGGGGCGTGGGGGGCCAACGTCCTGACTTTC
CDR3: CASSWGQGAWGANVLTF

D: -
size: -
V: TRBV28
J: TRBJ2-5
DNA: TGTGCCAGCAGACCCCCTCAGGGCCAAGAGACCCAGTACTTC
CDR3: CASRPPQGQETQYF

D: TRBD2
size: -
V: TRBV2
J: TRBJ2-3
DNA: TGTGCCAGCAGGGGGGAGGGGCCAGATACGCAGTATTTT
CDR3: CASRGEGPDTQYF

D: -
size: -
V: TRBV30
J: TRBJ1-1
DNA: TGTGCCTGGACCCCCATGAACACTGAAGCTTTCTTT
CDR3: CAWTPMNTEAFF

D: TRBD1
size: -
V: TRBV10-1
J: TRBJ2-3
DNA: TGCGCCAGCGGAGCAGGGGGATCTAGCACAGATACGCAGTATTTT
CDR3: CASGAGGSSTDTQYF

D: TRBD1
size: -
V: TRBV27
J: TRBJ1-1
DNA: TGTGCCAGCAGACTGACAGGGGGAACTGAAGCTTTCTTT
CDR3: CASRLTGGTEAFF

D: -
size: -
V: TRBV15
J: TRBJ1-5
DNA: TGTGCCACCAGTTGGGGGCAGAGCAATCAGCCCCAGCATTTT
CDR3: CATSWGQSNQPQHF